The clone carrying this T cell receptor (beta chain) was picked up a small number of times. Its antigen is as yet unknown. At one boundary the junction diverges from the germline segment, which might be a read error. The read halts 3 residues ahead of the CDR3 end, with the missing end drawn from the germline J gene. Different DNA sequences within this sample yield the same CDR3. CDR3 length: 14 residues. Germline CDR1 DFQATT, CDR2 SNEGSKA (reference sequence). Assay used: immunoSEQ multiplex PCR; TCRdb lists only in-frame clones, some missing. The sample was found to contain around 45,000 clones, and every one recurs. This record comes from a study of T cell clonality in common variable immunodeficiency. Study results and limitations: Links between repertoire features and CVID complications were heterogeneity-limited.

Input material: peripheral blood mononuclear cells. The clonotype originates from a person between 18 and 70 years old in good health. V is TRBV20-1 and J is TRBJ1-2; no clear D. The CDR3 bases that were read are TGCAGCGCTAGACATTACCACGCCCCCCGGGGC. Translating it yields CSARHYHAPRG. The entire CDR3 is CSARHYHAPRGYTF.